A selection of T cell receptor beta chains follows, all from one sample in a study of CD8+ T cells in alopecia areata. Some clones are missing from TCRdb's copy, which holds only in-frame ones; the method was immunoSEQ multiplex PCR. The sample includes some 99,000 clones, 35% to 50% of them seen just once. Sample: CD4+ T cells sorted from blood. The receptors stem from a human donor with alopecia areata. Both conserved end residues are part of each CDR3. The D gene is left open where the match is weak. Not all rows give a size; the values are once, few, many and, for expanded clones, a class.

len | d_gene | j_gene | v_gene | abundance | CDR3aa | CDR3nt
13 | NA | TRBJ2-7 | TRBV29-1 | few | CSVGGSPAGEQYF | TGCAGCGTTGGCGGATCCCCGGCCGGCGAGCAGTACTTC
13 | NA | TRBJ2-7 | TRBV11-2 | NA | CASSLGPSYEQYF | TGTGCCAGCAGCTTAGGGCCTTCCTACGAGCAGTACTTC
11 | NA | TRBJ1-2 | TRBV20-1 | few | CSVQGNYGYTF | TGCAGTGTTCAGGGGAACTATGGCTACACCTTC
15 | NA | TRBJ1-1 | TRBV30 | NA | CAWSVRGALNTEAFF | TGTGCCTGGAGTGTACGGGGAGCTCTGAACACTGAAGCTTTCTTT
16 | NA | TRBJ2-2 | TRBV7-9 | NA | CASTSGGRANTGELFF | TGTGCCAGCACCTCTGGGGGCAGAGCGAACACCGGGGAGCTGTTTTTT
11 | NA | TRBJ1-2 | TRBV30 | few | CAWSVKVGYTF | TGTGCCTGGAGTGTTAAGGTCGGCTACACCTTC
14 | TRBD1 | TRBJ2-7 | TRBV6-5 | NA | CASRRGTGAYEQYF | TGTGCCAGCCGTCGGGGGACAGGGGCCTACGAGCAGTACTTC
14 | NA | TRBJ2-3 | TRBV10-1 | few | CASSAYGGADTQYF | TGCGCCAGCAGCGCCTACGGCGGGGCAGATACGCAGTATTTT
15 | TRBD2 | TRBJ2-1 | TRBV29-1 | few | CSVEDWSGSWGEQFF | TGCAGCGTTGAAGATTGGAGCGGGAGCTGGGGTGAGCAGTTCTTC
14 | TRBD1 | TRBJ2-1 | TRBV10-3 | NA | CASLRDRDNNEQFF | TGTGCCTCGCTCCGGGACAGGGACAACAATGAGCAGTTCTTC
11 | NA | TRBJ2-1 | TRBV20-1 | NA | CSLRAVDEQFF | TGCAGTCTGAGGGCAGTTGATGAGCAGTTCTTC
14 | NA | TRBJ2-7 | TRBV25-1 | NA | CASSALGQVYEQYF | TGTGCCAGCAGTGCGTTGGGACAAGTCTACGAGCAGTACTTC
15 | NA | TRBJ2-1 | TRBV29-1 | NA | CSVALGSGVYNEQFF | TGCAGCGTTGCGCTCGGGTCAGGGGTCTACAATGAGCAGTTCTTC
16 | NA | TRBJ2-1 | TRBV4-3 | NA | CASSQDSVIGGNEQFF | TGCGCCAGCAGCCAAGATTCCGTTATAGGGGGCAATGAGCAGTTCTTC
14 | TRBD1 | TRBJ1-5 | TRBV28 | many | CASRDHRGSPPQHF | TGTGCCAGCAGGGATCACAGGGGTTCTCCGCCCCAGCATTTT
16 | TRBD1 | TRBJ1-2 | TRBV15 | few | CATSRLERTGLRGYTF | TGTGCCACCAGCAGGTTGGAGAGGACAGGCTTAAGAGGCTACACCTTC
13 | NA | TRBJ2-2 | TRBV29-1 | few | CSVVYRLTGELFF | TGCAGCGTTGTTTACAGACTCACCGGGGAGCTGTTTTTT
14 | NA | TRBJ2-1 | TRBV30 | NA | CAWSVGLSYNEQFF | TGTGCCTGGAGTGTAGGTCTATCCTACAATGAGCAGTTCTTC
10 | NA | TRBJ1-2 | TRBV30 | NA | CAWSHIGYTF | TGTGCCTGGAGCCACATTGGCTACACCTTC
11 | NA | TRBJ2-3 | TRBV2 | few | CASSADDTQYF | TGTGCCAGCAGTGCGGACGATACGCAGTATTTT
15 | TRBD1 | TRBJ2-1 | TRBV11-3 | few | CASSHTGTVNNEQFF | TGTGCCAGCAGCCACACCGGGACAGTTAACAATGAGCAGTTCTTC
14 | NA | TRBJ2-5 | TRBV5-6 | NA | CASSLVTGSETQYF | TGTGCCAGCAGCTTGGTAACAGGGTCGGAGACCCAGTACTTC
14 | NA | TRBJ2-7 | TRBV14 | NA | CASSQASIIYEQYF | TGTGCCAGCAGCCAAGCCAGCATTATCTACGAGCAGTACTTC
13 | TRBD1 | TRBJ1-1 | TRBV30 | once | CAWTPRGFGEAFF | TGTGCCTGGACTCCCAGGGGGTTTGGGGAAGCTTTCTTT
16 | TRBD1 | TRBJ2-5 | TRBV4-1 | NA | CASSQDLGQVRRTQYF | TGCGCCAGCAGCCAAGATTTAGGACAGGTTCGTCGGACCCAGTACTTC
14 | TRBD1 | TRBJ2-7 | TRBV30 | NA | CAWTARDRVVEQYF | TGTGCCTGGACTGCCCGGGACAGGGTAGTCGAGCAGTACTTC
14 | NA | TRBJ2-7 | TRBV28 | NA | CASSLYRGSYEQYF | TGTGCCAGCAGTTTGTATCGTGGTTCCTACGAGCAGTACTTC
14 | NA | TRBJ2-6 | TRBV11-2 | NA | CASSLTGGANVLTF | TGTGCCAGCAGCCTAACTGGTGGGGCCAACGTCCTGACTTTC
15 | TRBD2 | TRBJ2-3 | TRBV6-5 | few | CASSSSGGRTDTQYF | TGTGCCAGCAGTTCCTCTGGCGGGAGGACAGATACGCAGTATTTT
15 | NA | TRBJ2-5 | TRBV7-3 | many | CASSLFGSREETQYF | TGTGCCAGCAGCCTGTTTGGGTCCCGAGAGGAGACCCAGTACTTC
15 | NA | TRBJ2-7 | TRBV29-1 | NA | CSVGTGGQSSYEQYF | TGCAGCGTTGGTACCGGGGGACAGAGCTCCTACGAGCAGTACTTC
14 | NA | TRBJ2-5 | TRBV5-1 | NA | CASSLDGVRETQYF | TGCGCCAGCAGCTTGGACGGGGTGAGGGAGACCCAGTACTTC
13 | NA | TRBJ2-3 | TRBV30 | NA | CAWSVGVPDTQYF | TGTGCCTGGAGTGTGGGAGTACCAGATACGCAGTATTTT
13 | NA | TRBJ1-1 | TRBV29-1 | few | CSGEISMNTEAFF | TGCAGCGGGGAGATATCCATGAACACTGAAGCTTTCTTT
16 | NA | TRBJ2-7 | TRBV28 | NA | CATLPAGLSGSYEQYF | TGTGCCACCCTTCCGGCCGGTCTAAGTGGGTCCTACGAGCAGTACTTC
12 | NA | TRBJ2-1 | TRBV29-1 | few | CSVGRDYNEQFF | TGCAGCGTTGGCAGGGATTACAATGAGCAGTTCTTC
11 | NA | TRBJ1-6 | TRBV29-1 | few | CSGKTASPLHF | TGCAGCGGCAAGACAGCTTCACCCCTCCACTTT
15 | TRBD1 | TRBJ2-3 | TRBV30 | NA | CAWSVQQGPGGTQYF | TGTGCCTGGAGTGTACAACAGGGGCCCGGCGGGACGCAGTATTTT
11 | NA | TRBJ2-7 | TRBV5-6 | NA | CASSSEYEQYF | TGTGCCAGCAGCTCCGAATACGAGCAGTACTTC
12 | NA | TRBJ2-7 | TRBV25-1 | once | CASSVSHSEQYF | TGTGCCAGCAGTGTATCCCACTCCGAGCAGTACTTC
14 | TRBD1 | TRBJ2-1 | TRBV29-1 | NA | CSVTRQGAMDEQFF | TGCAGCGTTACCCGACAGGGAGCTATGGATGAGCAGTTCTTC
14 | TRBD1 | TRBJ2-3 | TRBV28 | many | CASSLDRNTDTQYF | TGTGCCAGCAGTTTGGACAGGAACACAGATACGCAGTATTTT
14 | NA | TRBJ2-7 | TRBV7-2 | NA | CASSLAVAEYEQYF | TGTGCCAGCAGCTTAGCCGTAGCGGAATACGAGCAGTACTTC
12 | NA | TRBJ2-7 | TRBV14 | NA | CASSQLEAVQYF | TGTGCCAGCAGCCAGCTGGAAGCAGTGCAGTACTTC
13 | NA | TRBJ1-5 | TRBV28 | few | CASSLLRVQPQHF | TGTGCCAGCAGCTTACTCAGGGTTCAGCCCCAGCATTTT
17 | TRBD2 | TRBJ2-5 | TRBV7-3 | NA | CASSLTGTSGAGETQYF | TGTGCCAGCAGCTTAACGGGGACTAGCGGGGCTGGGGAGACCCAGTACTTC
13 | TRBD1 | TRBJ1-1 | TRBV29-1 | once | CSAGQGLDTEAFF | TGCAGCGCTGGACAGGGGTTGGACACTGAAGCTTTCTTT
11 | NA | TRBJ2-7 | TRBV28 | NA | CASSRSYEQYF | TGTGCCAGCAGTCGTTCCTACGAGCAGTACTTC
12 | NA | TRBJ2-5 | TRBV29-1 | few | CSVDSVRGTQYF | TGCAGCGTTGATTCCGTCAGGGGGACCCAGTACTTC
10 | NA | TRBJ2-7 | TRBV29-1 | few | CSVGVSEQYF | TGCAGCGTTGGGGTTTCCGAGCAGTACTTC
15 | TRBD1 | TRBJ2-2 | TRBV28 | medium-sized | CASWIGTGVTGELFF | TGTGCCAGCTGGATTGGGACAGGAGTCACCGGGGAGCTGTTTTTT
10 | NA | TRBJ2-1 | TRBV2 | NA | CALRIVKQFF | TGTGCCCTTCGGATTGTCAAGCAGTTCTTC
12 | NA | TRBJ1-1 | TRBV5-4 | NA | CASRAPGTEAFF | TGTGCCAGCAGGGCGCCAGGGACTGAAGCTTTCTTT
12 | NA | TRBJ2-1 | TRBV7-9 | NA | CASSLNADEQFF | TGTGCCAGCAGCTTAAACGCCGATGAGCAGTTCTTC
11 | NA | TRBJ2-7 | TRBV30 | NA | CAWSVRDEQYF | TGTGCCTGGAGTGTACGTGACGAGCAGTACTTC
14 | TRBD2 | TRBJ2-3 | TRBV29-1 | few | CSVWASGNTDTQYF | TGCAGCGTTTGGGCTAGCGGAAACACAGATACGCAGTATTTT
14 | NA | TRBJ2-3 | TRBV30 | few | CAWKKGVNKDTQYF | TGTGCCTGGAAGAAGGGGGTGAATAAAGATACGCAGTATTTT
13 | NA | TRBJ2-3 | TRBV30 | NA | CAWSGGSTDTQYF | TGTGCCTGGAGTGGGGGAAGCACAGATACGCAGTATTTT